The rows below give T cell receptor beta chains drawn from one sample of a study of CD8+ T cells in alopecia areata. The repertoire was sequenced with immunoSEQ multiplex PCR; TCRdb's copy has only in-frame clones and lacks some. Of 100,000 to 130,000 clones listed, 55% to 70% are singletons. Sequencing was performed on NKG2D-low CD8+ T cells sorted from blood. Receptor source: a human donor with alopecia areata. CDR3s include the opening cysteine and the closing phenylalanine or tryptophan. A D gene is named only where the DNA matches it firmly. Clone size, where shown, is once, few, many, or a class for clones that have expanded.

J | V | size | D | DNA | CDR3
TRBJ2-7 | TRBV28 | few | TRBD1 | TGTGCCAGCAGTTCCCCCAAGGGGGCCCCCTACGAGCAGTACTTC | CASSSPKGAPYEQYF
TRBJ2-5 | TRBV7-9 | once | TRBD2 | TGTGCCAGCAGCTACGGACTAGAGGGGACCCAGTACTTC | CASSYGLEGTQYF
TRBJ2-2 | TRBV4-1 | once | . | TGCGCCAGCAGCCAAGATCAGGGGTTCACCGGGGAGCTGTTTTTT | CASSQDQGFTGELFF
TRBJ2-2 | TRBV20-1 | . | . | TGCAGTGCTAGAAGGAGGGAGCTGTTTTTT | CSARRRELFF
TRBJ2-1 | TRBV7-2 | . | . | TGTGCCAGCAGCCCTGGACAGTACAATGAGCAGTTCTTC | CASSPGQYNEQFF
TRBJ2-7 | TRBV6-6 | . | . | TGTGCCAGCAGACAGGGTACCTACGAGCAGTACTTC | CASRQGTYEQYF
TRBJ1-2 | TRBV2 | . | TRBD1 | TGTGCCAGCAGTGAAACCTACTCGGACAGGATAGACTATGGCTACACCTTC | CASSETYSDRIDYGYTF
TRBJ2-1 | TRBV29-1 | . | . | TGCAGCGTTGTGCAGGATAGGAATGAGCAGTTCTTC | CSVVQDRNEQFF
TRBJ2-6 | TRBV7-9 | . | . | TGTGCCAGCAGCTTGGACAGCTCTGGGGCCAACGTCCTGACTTTC | CASSLDSSGANVLTF
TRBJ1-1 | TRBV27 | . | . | TGTGCCAGCTCATTGGGTTCTAACACTGAAGCTTTCTTT | CASSLGSNTEAFF